Listed here are 30 T cell receptor beta chains from one sample, sequenced in a study of TIL therapy for anti-PD-1-resistant metastatic lung cancer. Time point reported: pre-treatment sample, taken before nivolumab and TIL therapy. Sequencing used immunoSEQ v3. Clones were sequenced by immunoSEQ multiplex PCR, and TCRdb holds only the in-frame ones, with some missing. The sample shows tens of thousands of clones, 78% of them seen only once. The material sequenced was blood, taken at baseline. The receptor source for this set is a person aged 25 to 85 with non-small cell lung cancer.

This chain uses TRBV6-4 with TRBJ2-3; maybe TRBD2 (6 bases). The CDR3 is made up of 14 amino acids. The ends were cut back, 2 bases at V and 3 bases at J, with 9 bases in the middle. Looked up from germline, CDR1 is MRHNA and CDR2 is SNTAGT. The CDR3 region is CASSDAGLTDTQYF. CDR3 DNA: TGTGCCAGCAGTGACGCCGGACTAACAGATACGCAGTATTTT.

This chain links TRBV10-2 with TRBJ2-2; D is possibly TRBD1 or TRBD2 (6 bases each). With 4 bases removed from V and 3 bases from J, the gap between germline ends came to 12 bases. The germline V gene encodes CDR1 WSHSY and CDR2 SAAADI. The CDR3 length is 15 residues. DNA for the CDR3: TGCGCCAGCAGTGGGTGGGGGGCGTACACCGGGGAGCTGTTTTTT. This translates into CASSGWGAYTGELFF.

This clone was recorded once. The DNA of the CDR3 is TGTGCCAGCTCATCCTGGGACAGGGACAAGTCCTACGAGCAGTACTTC. Residues: CASSSWDRDKSYEQYF. The rearrangement uses TRBV18 and TRBJ2-7; 9 positions agree with TRBD1. The CDR3 is 16 residues long. Germline V gene sequence: CDR1 KGHSH, CDR2 LQKENI. With 5 bases clipped from V and 1 base from J, the junction kept 9 bases outside the gene matches.

Concerning this clone: At the DNA level, this CDR3 is encoded by other sequences in the same sample as well. The rearrangement links TRBV9 to TRBJ2-7, with D uncertain. This CDR3 is 14 amino acids long. V shed 4 bases and J shed 5 bases, with 16 bases lying between them. The germline CDR1 and CDR2 sequences are SGDLS and YYNGEE. CDR3 nucleotide sequence: TGTGCCAGCAGCCCTCGTCAAAGCCTTGACGAGCAGTACTTC. Translated, it gives CASSPRQSLDEQYF.

The chain recombines TRBV5-1 with TRBJ2-7; 7 positions match TRBD2. The germline V gene encodes CDR1 SGHRS and CDR2 YFSETQ. The CDR3 runs to 13 residues. V lost 2 bases to trimming and J lost 7 bases; unmatched junction nucleotides: 6. The CDR3 is CASSLPGGGEQYF. CDR3 sequence (DNA): TGCGCCAGCAGCTTACCCGGGGGAGGGGAGCAGTACTTC.

J is TRBJ2-7 and V is TRBV10-3; 10 positions match TRBD1. The germline V gene encodes CDR1 ENHRY and CDR2 SYGVKD. This CDR3 comprises 16 residues. With 2 bases clipped from V and 2 bases from J, the junction kept 6 bases outside the gene matches. The CDR3 DNA is TGTGCCATCAGTGAGCCGGGACAGGGGCCGCCCTACGAGCAGTACTTC. Translation gives CAISEPGQGPPYEQYF.

J is TRBJ1-5 and V is TRBV2, with 9 bases matching TRBD1. The CDR3 totals 16 residues. Trimming took 6 bases from V and 4 from J; bases not matched to a gene: 10. Germline CDR1 and CDR2: SNHLY and FYNNEI. The CDR3 DNA reads as TGTGCCAGCAGGATTGGGACAGGGTTTCGAAATCAGCCCCAGCATTTT. This gives the protein CASRIGTGFRNQPQHF. Supplemented by reference TRBV2 and TRBJ1-5, the full variable domain reads EPEVTQTPSHQVTQMGQEVILRCVPISNHLYFYWYRQILGQKVEFLVSFYNNEISEKSEIFDDQFSVERPDGSNFTLKIRSTKLEDSAMYFCASRIGTGFRNQPQHFGDGTRLSIL.

CDR3 sequence reads: CASSLRPSGSLGEQYF. The CDR3 nucleotides read TGTGCCAGCAGTTTAAGGCCTAGCGGGAGCCTGGGAGAGCAGTACTTC. This chain uses TRBV27 with TRBJ2-5; 10 nucleotides line up with TRBD2. Germline assignment: CDR1 MNHEY and CDR2 SMNVEV (reference sequence). The CDR3 is 16 amino acids. The V and J ends lost 2 bases and 11 bases, in that order; junction bases with no gene match: 14.

This clone was detected only once. This chain connects TRBV11-2 to TRBJ2-1; the D gene is possibly TRBD2 (6 bases). This CDR3 is 13 amino acids long. V lost 5 bases, J lost 8 bases, and 13 bases lay in between. Germline CDR1 SGHAT, CDR2 FQNNGV. The CDR3 sequence is CASSLTSIYEQFF. CDR3 DNA sequence: TGTGCCAGCAGCCTGACTAGTATCTATGAGCAGTTCTTC. The variable domain in full, with the rest retrieved from reference TRBV11-2 and TRBJ2-1, is EAGVAQSPRYKIIEKRQSVAFWCNPISGHATLYWYQQILGQGPKLLIQFQNNGVVDDSQLPKDRFSAERLKGVDSTLKIQPAKLEDSAVYLCASSLTSIYEQFFGPGTRLTVL.

The chain is built from TRBV19 and TRBJ1-5; tentative D call: TRBD1 (5 bases). Looked up from germline, CDR1 is LNHDA and CDR2 is SQIVND (reference sequence). The CDR3 covers 13 residues. Trimming cost V 4 bases and J 7 bases, with 11 bases left between them. CDR3 DNA sequence: TGTGCCAGTAGTAAGGGGTATGAGCAGCCCCAGCATTTT. Translated: CASSKGYEQPQHF.

The chain links TRBV5-6 to TRBJ2-7, with a possible D match to TRBD1 (5 bases). Germline V CDR1 and CDR2: SGHDT, YYEEEE. The V gene lost 0 bases and the J gene lost 7 bases, with 11 bases spanning the gap. There are 13 residues in the CDR3. CDR3 nucleotide sequence: TGTGCCAGCAGCTTGGCGACAGCTACGGAGCAGTACTTC. It codes for CASSLATATEQYF.

This clone was found a few times. The V gene is TRBV7-9, the J gene TRBJ1-5; D may be TRBD1 (6 bases). V was cut by 0 bases and J by 2 bases, with 8 bases left in between. This CDR3 comprises 15 residues. Germline CDR1 SEHNR, CDR2 FQNEAQ (reference sequence). As DNA, the CDR3 is TGTGCCAGCAGCTTAGCTGGGGGCGGCAATCAGCCCCAGCATTTT. Translation: CASSLAGGGNQPQHF.

V is TRBV6-5 and J is TRBJ1-2; 8 positions match TRBD1. The germline gives CDR1 MNHEY, CDR2 SVGAGI. This CDR3 contains 14 residues. V was pared by 4 bases and J by 4 bases, with 5 bases of the junction left unmatched. CDR3 DNA sequence: TGTGCCAGCAGTTCATTAGACAGGGGCTATGGCTACACCTTC. This encodes CASSSLDRGYGYTF.

This chain links TRBV11-2 with TRBJ1-6, with no clear D. The V end lost 0 bases, the J end lost 8 bases, and 11 bases lay between the germline ends. CDR3 length equals 15 residues. The V gene's germline CDR1 is SGHAT and CDR2 FQNNGV. Written as DNA, the CDR3 is TGTGCCAGCAGCTTAGAAGGGCCGTTTGATTCACCCCTCCACTTT. This sequence encodes CASSLEGPFDSPLHF.

J is TRBJ2-1 and V is TRBV7-3; D gene ambiguous. V was trimmed by 2 bases and J by 1 base, leaving 12 bases between them. Germline values: CDR1 SGHTA, CDR2 FQGTGA. The CDR3 totals 16 residues. The CDR3 region is CASSLWGDGSYNEQFF. In DNA form, the CDR3 reads TGTGCCAGCAGCTTATGGGGTGATGGGTCCTACAATGAGCAGTTCTTC.

The chain has TRBV11-3 and TRBJ2-3, with 7 nucleotides matching TRBD1. The germline gives CDR1 SGHNT, CDR2 YENEEA. CDR3 length: 14 amino acids. V gave up 1 base and J gave up 3 bases; unmatched junction bases: 1. The CDR3 DNA reads as TGTGCCAGCAGCTTAGGACAGGGAACAGATACGCAGTATTTT. Translated, it gives CASSLGQGTDTQYF.

Judged by abundance, this clone is medium-sized. The chain links TRBV5-1 to TRBJ2-5; weak D call: TRBD1 (5 bases). The CDR3 covers 13 residues. The germline CDR1 and CDR2 sequences are SGHRS and YFSETQ. Trimming took 4 bases from V and 4 from J, leaving 11 bases between them. CDR3 sequence (DNA): TGCGCCAGCAGCATCCAGACAGTAGAGACCCAGTACTTC. Protein: CASSIQTVETQYF.

The chain is built from TRBV28 and TRBJ1-2; TRBD1 might be the D (5 bases). V lost 3 bases and J lost 2, with 13 bases in between. The germline CDR1 and CDR2 sequences are MDHEN and SYDVKM. CDR3 size: 15 residues. The CDR3 DNA sequence: TGTGCCAGCAGTTTGGGACCCTCACAAAACTATGGCTACACCTTC. Translating gives CASSLGPSQNYGYTF.

The chain carries TRBV7-2 and TRBJ2-1; TRBD1 matches 7 bases. The CDR3 contains 14 residues. Trimming removed 7 bases from V and 8 bases from J; junction bases left unmatched: 11. CDR1 and CDR2 (germline): SGHTA, FQGNSA. The CDR3 DNA reads as TGTGCCAGCACCCGACAGGGTCTGAAATATGAGCAGTTCTTC. Protein sequence: CASTRQGLKYEQFF.

The chain employs TRBV10-1 and TRBJ2-1; 8 bases line up with TRBD1. In germline, CDR1 is WNHNN, CDR2 SYGVQD (reference sequence). The V and J ends lost 6 bases and 7 bases, in that order; junction bases with no gene match: 5. The CDR3 is made up of 13 amino acids. The CDR3 coding sequence is TGCGCCAGCAGCCAGGACAGGGTGAATGAGCAGTTCTTC. Amino acid sequence: CASSQDRVNEQFF.

This chain uses TRBV11-1 with TRBJ1-2, with 7 nucleotides matching TRBD1. Germline CDR1 SGHAT, CDR2 FQDESV (reference sequence). The CDR3 consists of 15 residues. J was trimmed by 6 bases and V by 1 base; bases with no gene match: 8. The CDR3, as DNA: TGTGCCAGCAGCTTAGATGCGACAGGGACGGATGGCTACACCTTC. This sequence encodes CASSLDATGTDGYTF.

This clone has just a few counts. The chain recombines TRBV28 with TRBJ2-3, with 9 bases identical to TRBD2. CDR3 length equals 20 residues. Trimming cost V 5 bases and J 4 bases; bases outside gene matches: 22. Looked up from germline, CDR1 is MDHEN and CDR2 is SYDVKM. CDR3 bases: TGTGCCAGCAGTCCCTTTTGGCGGGGGGGGCCTGATCGCAGTTCAGATACGCAGTATTTT. Encoded protein: CASSPFWRGGPDRSSDTQYF.

The gene calls are TRBV25-1 and TRBJ2-2; 10 nucleotides line up with TRBD1. Germline-derived CDR1 and CDR2 are MGHDK and SYGVNS. The CDR3 is 15 residues long. The trim removed 3 bases at V and 9 bases at J, leaving 7 bases unmatched. The CDR3 is CASSDLPGQGRELFF. CDR3 sequence (DNA): TGTGCCAGCAGTGATCTTCCGGGACAGGGGAGGGAGCTGTTTTTT.

The chain carries TRBV19 and TRBJ2-1; the match to TRBD2 covers 10 bases. The germline V gene encodes CDR1 LNHDA and CDR2 SQIVND (reference sequence). The CDR3 covers 16 residues. V was pared by 3 bases and J by 4 bases, with 6 bases of the junction left unmatched. CDR3 DNA sequence: TGTGCCAGTAGTATTCAAAATAGCGGGGGGTACAATGAGCAGTTCTTC. Protein sequence: CASSIQNSGGYNEQFF.

The chain carries TRBV19 and TRBJ2-3, with a tentative D call TRBD2 (6 bases). Trimming cost V 3 bases and J 0 bases, with 13 bases left between them. Germline V gene lookup returns CDR1 LNHDA and CDR2 SQIVND (reference sequence). CDR3 length equals 16 residues. CDR3 sequence reads: CASSIRDSSSTDTQYF. The CDR3 DNA is TGTGCCAGTAGTATCCGGGACTCATCTAGCACAGATACGCAGTATTTT.

The chain employs TRBV28 and TRBJ2-7, with 7 positions matching TRBD1. Germline CDR1 MDHEN, CDR2 SYDVKM. V gave up 6 bases and J gave up 3 bases; unmatched junction bases: 2. CDR3 length: 12 residues. The CDR3 coding sequence is TGTGCCAGCAGCCGGGACAGCTACGAGCAGTACTTC. Translated: CASSRDSYEQYF.

The genes are TRBV7-8 and TRBJ2-1; D unclear. The V and J ends lost 2 bases and 7 bases respectively, with 15 bases between them. This CDR3 comprises 15 residues. Germline-derived CDR1 and CDR2 are SGHVS and FQNEAQ. CDR3 in DNA: TGTGCCAGCAGCTTAATCAGGACCCAGAGTAATGAGCAGTTCTTC. Residues: CASSLIRTQSNEQFF.

The V gene is TRBV19, the J gene TRBJ2-1; maybe TRBD2 (6 bases). This CDR3 contains 13 residues. The germline CDR1 and CDR2 sequences are LNHDA and SQIVND (reference sequence). V was cut by 7 bases and J by 3 bases, with 10 bases left in between. This CDR3 reads CASISGYYNEQFF. The CDR3, as DNA: TGTGCCAGTATAAGCGGGTACTACAATGAGCAGTTCTTC.

This chain joins TRBV11-2 and TRBJ2-5; D uncertain. The germline gives CDR1 SGHAT, CDR2 FQNNGV. V was trimmed by 3 bases and J by 2 bases, leaving 13 bases between them. The CDR3 is 15 amino acids. The CDR3 nucleotides are TGTGCCAGCAGCTTGACGTCCGGGCAGCAAGAGACCCAGTACTTC. Translation gives CASSLTSGQQETQYF.

V is TRBV7-2 and J is TRBJ2-5, with 8 bases lining up with TRBD1. Germline-derived CDR1 and CDR2 are SGHTA and FQGNSA. CDR3 length: 14 amino acids. With V trimmed by 3 bases and J by 4 bases, 4 bases remained unmatched. CDR3 nucleotide sequence: TGTGCCAGCAGCTTCGACAGGGGAGGAGAGACCCAGTACTTC. Encoded protein: CASSFDRGGETQYF. The full variable domain, rest sourced from reference TRBV7-2 and TRBJ2-5, is GAGVSQSPSNKVTEKGKDVELRCDPISGHTALYWYRQSLGQGLEFLIYFQGNSAPDKSGLPSDRFSAERTGGSVSTLTIQRTQQEDSAVYLCASSFDRGGETQYFGPGTRLLVL.